The next 28 T cell receptor beta chains were all read from a single sample in a study of blood T cell repertoires in COVID-19. The method was immunoSEQ multiplex PCR; TCRdb's version includes in-frame clones alone and lacks a portion of them. In the table there are around 160,000 clones, over 80% of which are singletons. Source material: peripheral blood. These TCRs come from a woman between 40 and 55 years old with active or convalescent COVID-19.

The genes are TRBV2 and TRBJ1-5, with D possibly matching TRBD1 (5 bases). Germline CDR1 reads SNHLY; CDR2 reads FYNNEI. The CDR3 has 14 residues. Trimming cost V 3 bases and J 6 bases, with 12 bases left between them. The CDR3 nucleotides are TGTGCCAGCAGTGACAGGGAAGGGGCTCAGCCCCAGCATTTT. Translating it yields CASSDREGAQPQHF.

This chain uses TRBV7-2 with TRBJ1-2; 9 nucleotides align to TRBD1. The CDR3 spans 15 residues. The germline V gene encodes CDR1 SGHTA and CDR2 FQGNSA. With V trimmed by 6 bases and J by 2 bases, 7 bases remained unmatched. CDR3 protein: CASSYDRGENYGYTF. The CDR3 region has the DNA TGTGCCAGCAGTTACGACAGGGGGGAGAACTATGGCTACACCTTC. Drawing the rest from reference TRBV7-2 and TRBJ1-2, the complete variable domain is GAGVSQSPSNKVTEKGKDVELRCDPISGHTALYWYRQSLGQGLEFLIYFQGNSAPDKSGLPSDRFSAERTGGSVSTLTIQRTQQEDSAVYLCASSYDRGENYGYTFGSGTRLTVV.

The V gene is TRBV6-5, the J gene TRBJ1-5; D ambiguous. CDR3 length equals 16 residues. Germline lookup yields CDR1 MNHEY and CDR2 SVGAGI. V was shortened by 0 bases and J by 0 bases, with 9 bases between the two germline ends. The CDR3 sequence: CASSYSRASSNQPQHF. The CDR3 DNA follows: TGTGCCAGCAGTTACTCGAGGGCATCTAGCAATCAGCCCCAGCATTTT.

The chain carries TRBV19 and TRBJ2-6; tentative D call: TRBD2 (6 bases). The CDR3 has 17 amino acids. Trimming took 3 bases from V and 0 from J, leaving 12 bases between them. Germline CDR1 reads LNHDA; CDR2 reads SQIVND (reference sequence). CDR3 amino acids: CASSILSGVSGANVLTF. The CDR3 DNA is TGTGCCAGTAGTATTTTGTCGGGGGTCTCTGGGGCCAACGTCCTGACTTTC.

The rearrangement uses TRBV28 and TRBJ2-4, with a weak D call TRBD1 (5 bases). V was clipped by 7 bases and J by 0 bases, with 22 bases between them. The CDR3 loop spans 18 amino acids. CDR1 is MDHEN, CDR2 SYDVKM, per germline. The CDR3 sequence: CASNPAPGKTLAKNIQYF. The CDR3 DNA reads as TGTGCCAGCAACCCAGCACCAGGGAAAACCTTAGCCAAAAACATTCAGTACTTC.

The chain employs TRBV27 and TRBJ1-5, with unresolved D. The CDR3 length is 15 residues. Germline CDR1 reads MNHEY; CDR2 reads SMNVEV (reference sequence). V was pared by 5 bases and J by 4 bases, with 15 bases between. The CDR3 protein is CASSLFHSGNQPQHF. CDR3 sequence (DNA): TGTGCCAGCAGTCTATTCCATTCCGGGAATCAGCCCCAGCATTTT.

The chain joins TRBV27 to TRBJ2-7, with 7 bases that match TRBD1. Germline CDR1 MNHEY, CDR2 SMNVEV (reference sequence). J was trimmed by 3 bases and V by 3 bases; bases with no gene match: 5. CDR3 length equals 14 residues. The DNA of the CDR3 is TGTGCCAGCAGTTTGGGACAGCCGTTCTACGAGCAGTACTTC. Its translation: CASSLGQPFYEQYF.

This sequence joins TRBV7-2 and TRBJ2-4, with 8 bases aligning to TRBD1. V lost 2 bases to trimming and J lost 7 bases; unmatched junction nucleotides: 1. Germline V gene sequence: CDR1 SGHTA, CDR2 FQGNSA. There are 13 residues in the CDR3. CDR3 nucleotides: TGTGCCAGCAGCTTACGACAGGGGAACATTCAGTACTTC. It translates to CASSLRQGNIQYF.

This sequence joins TRBV5-1 and TRBJ1-1, with D unresolved. The CDR3 totals 13 residues. Per germline, CDR1 SGHRS and CDR2 YFSETQ. Trimming removed 0 bases from V and 9 bases from J, with 12 bases in between. The CDR3 region is CASSLAGVPQAFF. CDR3 bases: TGCGCCAGCAGCTTGGCCGGGGTACCTCAAGCTTTCTTT.

The chain recombines TRBV19 with TRBJ1-3; tentatively, D is TRBD1 (6 bases). Germline CDR1 is LNHDA and CDR2 is SQIVND (reference sequence). The CDR3 contains 17 residues. V was pared by 5 bases and J by 0 bases, with 17 bases between. CDR3 DNA: TGTGCCAGTAGTCCCGGGGACATTAAAAGCTCTGGAAACACCATATATTTT. Encoded protein: CASSPGDIKSSGNTIYF.

The V call is TRBV9, the J call TRBJ2-5; a possible D gene is TRBD2 (5 bases). This CDR3 comprises 13 residues. CDR1 is SGDLS, CDR2 YYNGEE, per germline. The V and J ends lost 10 bases and 2 bases respectively, with 15 bases between them. DNA of the CDR3: TGTGCCGTAATCGGAGCGGCTCAAGAGACCCAGTACTTC. Translation gives CAVIGAAQETQYF.

The chain uses TRBV9 and TRBJ2-7; 11 bases align to TRBD1. Germline values: CDR1 SGDLS, CDR2 YYNGEE. The CDR3 runs 12 residues. The V gene end was trimmed by 3 bases and the J gene end by 12 bases; junction bases not matched to a gene: 5. Here the CDR3 reads CASSGTGGQTYF. CDR3 DNA: TGTGCCAGCAGCGGGACAGGGGGCCAAACGTACTTC.

This clone showed up just once. The gene calls are TRBV10-1 and TRBJ2-2; no clear D gene. Germline assignment: CDR1 WNHNN and CDR2 SYGVQD (reference sequence). Trimming cost V 2 bases and J 3 bases, with 7 bases left between them. The CDR3 loop spans 14 amino acids. CDR3 amino acids: CASSENQYTGELFF. The CDR3 region has the DNA TGCGCCAGCAGTGAGAATCAGTACACCGGGGAGCTGTTTTTT.

This rearrangement joins TRBV24-1 to TRBJ2-5; 9 bases align to TRBD1. The germline V gene encodes CDR1 KGHDR and CDR2 SFDVKD. V trimming: 3 bases; J trimming: 1 base; junction bases outside the gene matches: 5. This CDR3 is built from 16 residues. The CDR3 DNA sequence: TGTGCCACCAGTGATGGACAGGGGTTAGTCCAAGAGACCCAGTACTTC. This translates into CATSDGQGLVQETQYF.

This chain uses TRBV28 with TRBJ2-7, with a tentative D call TRBD1 (5 bases). Per germline, CDR1 MDHEN and CDR2 SYDVKM. Trimming left V 7 bases short and J 9 bases short, with 13 bases between. The CDR3 is 11 residues long. As DNA, the CDR3 is TGTGCCAGCATAGATCCAAGGGGGCAGTACTTC. It codes for CASIDPRGQYF.

This rearrangement joins TRBV6-2 or TRBV6-3 to TRBJ1-1, with 8 bases aligning to TRBD1. This CDR3 spans 13 amino acids. The germline V gene has CDR1 MNHEY and CDR2 SVGEGT. V shed 6 bases and J 5 bases; nucleotides not matched to a gene: 5. The CDR3 nucleotides are TGTGCCAGCAGCTTACAGGGGGGAACTGAAGCTTTCTTT. Its protein product is CASSLQGGTEAFF.

The rearrangement joins TRBV10-1 to TRBJ1-1; D might be TRBD1 (5 bases). Germline V gene data show CDR1 as WNHNN and CDR2 as SYGVQD (reference sequence). Between the trimmed V and J ends, which lost 0 bases and 5 bases, there was a span of 10 bases. The CDR3 runs 14 residues. The CDR3: CASSESRGITEAFF. The CDR3 DNA reads TGCGCCAGCAGTGAGTCAAGGGGAATAACTGAAGCTTTCTTT.

The chain combines TRBV19 with TRBJ2-7; D is possibly TRBD2 (6 bases). Germline CDR1 LNHDA, CDR2 SQIVND (reference sequence). The CDR3 has 13 amino acids. Between the trimmed V and J ends, which lost 5 bases and 9 bases, there was a span of 17 bases. Here the CDR3 reads CASSSRNRGGQYF. Written as DNA, the CDR3 is TGTGCCAGTAGTTCGAGGAACCGGGGAGGGCAGTACTTC.

The rearrangement links TRBV6-4 to TRBJ2-1; a weak D match, TRBD1 (6 bases). Trimming removed 3 bases at V and 3 bases at J, with 15 bases between. The germline gives CDR1 MRHNA, CDR2 SNTAGT. This CDR3 is 16 amino acids long. Here the CDR3 reads CASSENYRDDYNEQFF. The CDR3, as DNA: TGTGCCAGCAGTGAAAACTACAGGGATGACTACAATGAGCAGTTCTTC.

The sample holds a few counts of this clone. This chain uses TRBV7-9 with TRBJ2-5, with D tentatively TRBD2 (5 bases). Germline assignment: CDR1 SEHNR and CDR2 FQNEAQ (reference sequence). Trimming took off 4 bases at V and 2 bases at J, with 14 bases between the two ends. This CDR3 is built from 15 residues. Here the CDR3 DNA reads TGTGCCAGCAGCTCCCATGACCGGGGTCAAGAGACCCAGTACTTC. It yields the protein CASSSHDRGQETQYF.

The chain has TRBV30 and TRBJ2-2; TRBD1 matches 10 bases. This CDR3 contains 14 residues. The J segment lost 4 bases and the V segment lost 5 bases, leaving 4 bases of the junction unmatched. The germline V gene encodes CDR1 GTSNPN and CDR2 SVGIG (reference sequence). CDR3 in amino acids: CAWEGQGRTGELFF. CDR3 DNA: TGTGCCTGGGAGGGACAGGGGCGCACCGGGGAGCTGTTTTTT. The entire variable domain, with the rest obtained from reference TRBV30 and TRBJ2-2, is as follows: SQTIHQWPATLVQPVGSPLSLECTVEGTSNPNLYWYRQAAGRGLQLLFYSVGIGQISSEVPQNLSASRPQDRQFILSSKKLLLSDSGFYLCAWEGQGRTGELFFGEGSRLTVL.

This clone was detected a few times. This chain joins TRBV2 and TRBJ1-1, with D perhaps matching TRBD1 (6 bases). Looked up from germline, CDR1 is SNHLY and CDR2 is FYNNEI. The CDR3 is 14 amino acids. V gave up 5 bases and J gave up 5 bases, with 15 bases separating them. CDR3 region: CASSQTGLGTEAFF. CDR3 nucleotides: TGTGCCAGCAGTCAAACAGGGCTTGGGACTGAAGCTTTCTTT. Variable domain in full (rest from reference TRBV2 and TRBJ1-1): EPEVTQTPSHQVTQMGQEVILRCVPISNHLYFYWYRQILGQKVEFLVSFYNNEISEKSEIFDDQFSVERPDGSNFTLKIRSTKLEDSAMYFCASSQTGLGTEAFFGQGTRLTVV.

CDR3 bases: TGTGCCAGCAGCTTAGGAGGACAGGGAGACTACGAGCAGTACTTC. Translation gives CASSLGGQGDYEQYF. The genes are TRBV7-6 and TRBJ2-7, with 8 bases fitting TRBD1. Germline CDR1 and CDR2: SGHVS and FNYEAQ. This CDR3 has 15 amino acids. Trimming cost V 1 base and J 3 bases; bases outside gene matches: 5.

The genes are TRBV6-2 or TRBV6-3 and TRBJ1-5; D is ambiguous. The CDR3 covers 16 residues. Germline V lookup: CDR1 MNHEY, CDR2 SVGEGT. V was cut by 6 bases and J by 3 bases, with 18 bases left in between. The CDR3, as DNA: TGTGCCAGCAGCTTCCCCTCCACAGCCTTCAATCAGCCCCAGCATTTT. Translating gives CASSFPSTAFNQPQHF.

The chain employs TRBV25-1 and TRBJ2-2, with D tentatively TRBD1 (6 bases). This CDR3 comprises 16 residues. Deletions cut 4 bases from V and 0 bases from J, with 12 bases between. Germline CDR1 MGHDK, CDR2 SYGVNS. The DNA of the CDR3 is TGTGCCAGCAGTGCTCCTGGGGGCCCGAACACCGGGGAGCTGTTTTTT. Translating it yields CASSAPGGPNTGELFF.

This clone was detected only a few times. The V gene is TRBV28, the J gene TRBJ2-3; the match to TRBD2 covers 9 bases. From germline, CDR1 is MDHEN and CDR2 SYDVKM. V was pared by 5 bases and J by 2 bases, with 8 bases of the junction left unmatched. CDR3 length: 16 residues. The CDR3 region is CASSPLLAGNTDTQYF. DNA of the CDR3: TGTGCCAGCAGTCCTCTTCTAGCGGGGAACACAGATACGCAGTATTTT. Complete variable domain (other parts from reference TRBV28 and TRBJ2-3): DVKVTQSSRYLVKRTGEKVFLECVQDMDHENMFWYRQDPGLGLRLIYFSYDVKMKEKGDIPEGYSVSREKKERFSLILESASTNQTSMYLCASSPLLAGNTDTQYFGPGTRLTVL.

The chain has TRBV19 and TRBJ2-1; 7 bases map to TRBD1. The CDR3 length is 14 residues. Germline V lookup: CDR1 LNHDA, CDR2 SQIVND (reference sequence). The V gene end was trimmed by 5 bases and the J gene end by 5 bases; junction bases not matched to a gene: 6. CDR3 DNA sequence: TGTGCCAGTAGTTTGTGGACAGGCCACAATGAGCAGTTCTTC. Translation gives CASSLWTGHNEQFF.

The J gene is TRBJ1-1, the V gene TRBV3-1 (or the pseudogene TRBV3-2), with D uncertain. This CDR3 spans 15 amino acids. Germline V gene sequence: CDR1 LGHDT, CDR2 YNNKEL (reference sequence). The germline V and J ends were trimmed by 4 bases and 0 bases, with 12 bases remaining between them. CDR3 DNA: TGTGCCAGCAGCCCGAGGGAGAGCATGAACACTGAAGCTTTCTTT. Translating it yields CASSPRESMNTEAFF.